These 16 T cell receptor beta chains were sequenced from one sample in a study of blood T cell repertoires in COVID-19 (dated by TCRdb to between 2020 and 2021). Libraries came from the immunoSEQ multiplex PCR assay. Not all clones reach the TCRdb copy of this immuneACCESS table, which keeps in-frame sequences only. Checked studies attribute under half of the gap to unresolved V genes and leave the rest unexplained. In all, the sample holds 110,000 to 150,000 clones, and approximately 86% of those were seen once. The ten largest clonotypes hold 7% to 10% of the sample. Sequenced: peripheral blood. These receptors all stem from a woman aged 55-75 years with acute or convalescent COVID-19.

The V and J genes are TRBV5-5 and TRBJ2-7; no definite D call. V lost 2 bases to trimming and J lost 4 bases, with 10 bases between them. The CDR3 contains 13 residues. Germline CDR1 reads SGHKS; CDR2 reads YYEKEE (reference sequence). CDR3 protein: CASSFAGSYEQYF. The CDR3 nucleotides are TGTGCCAGCAGCTTCGCAGGTTCGTACGAGCAGTACTTC. Full variable domain (rest looked up from reference TRBV5-5 and TRBJ2-7): DAGVTQSPTHLIKTRGQQVTLRCSPISGHKSVSWYQQVLGQGPQFIFQYYEKEERGRGNFPDRFSARQFPNYSSELNVNALLLGDSALYLCASSFAGSYEQYFGPGTRLTVT.

The chain uses TRBV10-3 and TRBJ2-3, with 13 bases matching TRBD2. The CDR3 totals 16 residues. Germline trimming cut 0 bases from V and 5 bases from J; bases unmatched to any gene: 2. Germline CDR1 ENHRY, CDR2 SYGVKD. CDR3 DNA sequence: TGTGCCATCAGTGAGTCGGGACTAGCGGGGATAGATACGCAGTATTTT. This gives the protein CAISESGLAGIDTQYF.

The genes are TRBV18 and TRBJ1-1; 8 bases fit TRBD1. The germline gives CDR1 KGHSH, CDR2 LQKENI. Trimming removed 4 bases from V and 4 bases from J; junction bases left unmatched: 5. The CDR3 loop spans 14 amino acids. CDR3 amino acids: CASSLTDRGTEAFF. The CDR3, as DNA: TGTGCCAGCTCACTAACCGACAGGGGCACTGAAGCTTTCTTT.

The chain couples TRBV6-5 to TRBJ2-1; 9 bases agree with TRBD1. J gave up 4 bases and V 4 bases, and 5 bases lay outside the gene matches. Germline CDR1 and CDR2: MNHEY and SVGAGI. CDR3 length: 15 amino acids. For the CDR3, the DNA is TGTGCCAGCAGTTCCCCGGGACAGGGATACAATGAGCAGTTCTTC. This sequence encodes CASSSPGQGYNEQFF.

The table lists this clone with a few counts. This chain joins TRBV2 and TRBJ1-3; D ambiguous. The CDR3 loop spans 17 amino acids. CDR1 and CDR2 (germline): SNHLY, FYNNEI. V lost 7 bases and J 0 bases, leaving 19 bases between the germline ends. Written as DNA, the CDR3 is TGTGCCAGCACCCTAGGCCCCAGTCCGTTCTCTGGAAACACCATATATTTT. Translation: CASTLGPSPFSGNTIYF.

V is TRBV5-5 and J is TRBJ2-1, with D possibly TRBD2 on 5 matching bases. The germline V and J ends were trimmed by 6 bases and 6 bases, with 22 bases remaining between them. The CDR3 has 16 residues. Germline values: CDR1 SGHKS, CDR2 YYEKEE (reference sequence). CDR3 bases: TGTGCCAGCATCCAGGACTGGGTTCATCGCGGCAATGAGCAGTTCTTC. It yields the protein CASIQDWVHRGNEQFF.

This chain uses TRBV14 with TRBJ1-2; 8 bases line up with TRBD1. The germline V gene has CDR1 SGHDN and CDR2 FVKESK. The CDR3 loop spans 15 amino acids. V was clipped by 5 bases and J by 5 bases; unmatched bases: 10. This CDR3 reads CASSEGTGLRYGYTF. The DNA of the CDR3 is TGTGCCAGCAGCGAGGGGACAGGCCTCCGGTATGGCTACACCTTC.

This chain uses TRBV9 with TRBJ1-4; D is perhaps TRBD1 (6 bases). Trimming left V 6 bases short and J 5 bases short, with 11 bases between. Germline V gene lookup returns CDR1 SGDLS and CDR2 YYNGEE. The CDR3 loop spans 13 amino acids. This CDR3 reads CASNRDQNEKLFF. Written as DNA, the CDR3 is TGTGCCAGCAACAGGGATCAGAATGAAAAACTGTTTTTT.

This clone was seen only a few times. The chain combines TRBV6-5 with TRBJ2-7; 8 bases are shared with TRBD1. The CDR3 has 14 amino acids. Germline CDR1 is MNHEY and CDR2 is SVGAGI. V shed 6 bases and J 3 bases; nucleotides not matched to a gene: 7. The DNA of the CDR3 is TGTGCCAGCAGAAGCCAGGACAGGGACTACGAGCAGTACTTC. It is translated as CASRSQDRDYEQYF.

The J gene is TRBJ2-1, the V gene TRBV19, with D possibly matching TRBD2 (6 bases). This CDR3 is built from 16 residues. In germline, CDR1 is LNHDA, CDR2 SQIVND (reference sequence). V gave up 7 bases and J gave up 0 bases, with 16 bases separating them. CDR3 residues: CASIPPGVSSYNEQFF. As DNA, the CDR3 is TGTGCCAGTATCCCTCCGGGGGTCAGCTCCTACAATGAGCAGTTCTTC.

The chain joins TRBV5-4 to TRBJ1-2, with 7 bases lining up with TRBD1. This CDR3 region has 14 residues. Germline assignment: CDR1 SGHNT and CDR2 YYREEE (reference sequence). With 2 bases clipped from V and 6 bases from J, the junction kept 7 bases outside the gene matches. The CDR3 here is CASSLLQGVDGYTF. CDR3 DNA: TGTGCCAGCAGCTTATTGCAGGGGGTAGATGGCTACACCTTC.

This clone was found once. The genes are TRBV28 and TRBJ1-5; D unresolved. V shed 5 bases and J shed 0 bases, with 5 bases lying between them. Germline lookup yields CDR1 MDHEN and CDR2 SYDVKM. The CDR3 consists of 13 residues. CDR3 DNA: TGTGCCAGCAGTACTCATAGCAATCAGCCCCAGCATTTT. Translated, it gives CASSTHSNQPQHF.

The chain links TRBV4-2 to TRBJ2-7, with D uncertain. CDR1 and CDR2 from the germline V gene are LGHNA and YNFKEQ. There are 14 residues in the CDR3. V was pared by 4 bases and J by 2 bases, with 12 bases between. CDR3 coding DNA: TGTGCCAGCAGCCTGCAGGTGTCCGCCTACGAGCAGTACTTC. It encodes CASSLQVSAYEQYF.

This chain connects TRBV11-2 to TRBJ2-5, with 7 bases that match TRBD2. Trimming removed 1 base from V and 7 bases from J; junction bases left unmatched: 9. This CDR3 is built from 15 residues. CDR1 SGHAT and CDR2 FQNNGV come from the germline V gene. The CDR3 DNA reads as TGTGCCAGCAGCTTAGTGGCGGGAGCTGCCAGGACCCAGTACTTC. It encodes CASSLVAGAARTQYF.

The chain employs TRBV18 and TRBJ2-5, with 9 bases that match TRBD1. J was trimmed by 5 bases and V by 1 base; bases with no gene match: 5. The CDR3 is 15 amino acids. Germline V gene data show CDR1 as KGHSH and CDR2 as LQKENI. This chain's CDR3 is CASSPRQGVTETQYF. The CDR3 DNA is TGTGCCAGCTCACCACGACAGGGGGTGACGGAGACCCAGTACTTC.

This clone was seen just once. This chain joins TRBV5-5 and TRBJ1-2; D call uncertain. This CDR3 contains 13 residues. Between the trimmed V and J ends, which lost 4 bases and 1 base, there was a span of 8 bases. Germline CDR1 SGHKS, CDR2 YYEKEE (reference sequence). The CDR3 spells CASSLADNYGYTF. The CDR3 DNA follows: TGTGCCAGCAGCCTCGCAGATAACTATGGCTACACCTTC.